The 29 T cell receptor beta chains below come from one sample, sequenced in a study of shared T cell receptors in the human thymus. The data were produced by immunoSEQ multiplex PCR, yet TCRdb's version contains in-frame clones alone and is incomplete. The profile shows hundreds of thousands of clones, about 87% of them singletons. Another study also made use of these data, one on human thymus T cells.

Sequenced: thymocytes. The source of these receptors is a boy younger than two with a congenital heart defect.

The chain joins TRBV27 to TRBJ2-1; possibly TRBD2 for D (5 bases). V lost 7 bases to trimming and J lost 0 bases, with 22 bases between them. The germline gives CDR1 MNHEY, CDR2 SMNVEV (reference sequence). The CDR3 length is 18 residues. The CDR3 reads CASISDVAGRSSYNEQFF. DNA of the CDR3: TGTGCCAGCATTTCCGACGTCGCGGGCAGGAGCTCCTACAATGAGCAGTTCTTC.

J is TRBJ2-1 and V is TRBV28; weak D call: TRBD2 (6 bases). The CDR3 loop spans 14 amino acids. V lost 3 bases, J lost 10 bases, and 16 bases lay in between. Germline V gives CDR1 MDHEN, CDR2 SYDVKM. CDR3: CASSFSFGSGEQFF. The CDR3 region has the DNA TGTGCCAGCAGTTTTTCTTTTGGTAGCGGCGAGCAGTTCTTC. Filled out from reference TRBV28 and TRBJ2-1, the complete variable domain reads DVKVTQSSRYLVKRTGEKVFLECVQDMDHENMFWYRQDPGLGLRLIYFSYDVKMKEKGDIPEGYSVSREKKERFSLILESASTNQTSMYLCASSFSFGSGEQFFGPGTRLTVL.

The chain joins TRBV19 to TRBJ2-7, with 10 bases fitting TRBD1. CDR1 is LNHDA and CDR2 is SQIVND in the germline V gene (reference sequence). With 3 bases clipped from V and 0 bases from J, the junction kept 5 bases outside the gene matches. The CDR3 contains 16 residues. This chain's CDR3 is CASSIGDRGISYEQYF. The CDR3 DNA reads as TGTGCCAGTAGTATCGGGGACAGGGGAATCTCCTACGAGCAGTACTTC. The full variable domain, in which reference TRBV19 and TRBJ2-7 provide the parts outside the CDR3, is DGGITQSPKYLFRKEGQNVTLSCEQNLNHDAMYWYRQDPGQGLRLIYYSQIVNDFQKGDIAEGYSVSREKKESFPLTVTSAQKNPTAFYLCASSIGDRGISYEQYFGPGTRLTVT.

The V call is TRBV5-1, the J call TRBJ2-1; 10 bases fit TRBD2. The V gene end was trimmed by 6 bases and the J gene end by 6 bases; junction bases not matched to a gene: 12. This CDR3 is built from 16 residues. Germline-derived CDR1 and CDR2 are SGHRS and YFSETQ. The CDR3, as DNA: TGCGCCAGCACCAAAGGGGCTAGCGGGGGATCCAATGAGCAGTTCTTC. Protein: CASTKGASGGSNEQFF.

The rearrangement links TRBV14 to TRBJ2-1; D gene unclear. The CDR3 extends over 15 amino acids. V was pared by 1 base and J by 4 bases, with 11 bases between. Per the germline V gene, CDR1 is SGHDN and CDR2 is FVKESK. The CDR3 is CASSQAWPSYNEQFF. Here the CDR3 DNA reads TGTGCCAGCAGCCAAGCATGGCCGTCATACAATGAGCAGTTCTTC. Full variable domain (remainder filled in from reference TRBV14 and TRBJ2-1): EAGVTQFPSHSVIEKGQTVTLRCDPISGHDNLYWYRRVMGKEIKFLLHFVKESKQDESGMPNNRFLAERTGGTYSTLKVQPAELEDSGVYFCASSQAWPSYNEQFFGPGTRLTVL.

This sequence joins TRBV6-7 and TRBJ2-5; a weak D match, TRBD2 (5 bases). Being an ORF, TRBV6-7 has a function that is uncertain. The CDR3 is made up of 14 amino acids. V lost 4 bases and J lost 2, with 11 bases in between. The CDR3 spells CASSCSTGQETQYF. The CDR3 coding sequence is TGTGCCAGCAGTTGCTCGACGGGACAAGAGACCCAGTACTTC.

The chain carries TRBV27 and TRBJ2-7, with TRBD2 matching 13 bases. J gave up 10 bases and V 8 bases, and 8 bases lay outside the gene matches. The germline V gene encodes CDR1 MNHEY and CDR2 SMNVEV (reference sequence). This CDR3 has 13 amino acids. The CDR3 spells CASRTSGRKEQYF. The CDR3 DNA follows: TGTGCCAGCCGGACTAGCGGGAGAAAAGAACAGTACTTC.

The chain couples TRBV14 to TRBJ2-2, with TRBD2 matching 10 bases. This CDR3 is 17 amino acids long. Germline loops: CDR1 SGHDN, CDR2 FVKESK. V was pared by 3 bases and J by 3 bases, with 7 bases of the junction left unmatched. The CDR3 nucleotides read TGTGCCAGCAGCCAGAGTGAGCTAGCGGGAGACACCGGGGAGCTGTTTTTT. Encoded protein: CASSQSELAGDTGELFF.

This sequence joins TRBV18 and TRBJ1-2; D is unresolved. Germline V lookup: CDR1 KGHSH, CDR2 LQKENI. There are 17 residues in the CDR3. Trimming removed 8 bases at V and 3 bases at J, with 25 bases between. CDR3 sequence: CASANHPERTRDYGYTF. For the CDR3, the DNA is TGTGCCAGCGCAAACCACCCCGAGCGAACCCGAGACTATGGCTACACCTTC.

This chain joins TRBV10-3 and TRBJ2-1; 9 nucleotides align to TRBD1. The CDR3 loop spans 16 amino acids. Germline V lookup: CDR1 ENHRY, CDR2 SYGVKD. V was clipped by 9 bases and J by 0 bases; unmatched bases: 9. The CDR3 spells CAITGTGKSSYNEQFF. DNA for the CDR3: TGTGCCATAACTGGGACAGGGAAGAGCTCCTACAATGAGCAGTTCTTC.

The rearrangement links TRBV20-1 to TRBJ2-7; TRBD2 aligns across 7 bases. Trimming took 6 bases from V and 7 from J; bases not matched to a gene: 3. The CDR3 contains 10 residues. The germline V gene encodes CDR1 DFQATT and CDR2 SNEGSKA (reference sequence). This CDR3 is CSAPSGEQYF. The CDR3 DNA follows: TGCAGTGCACCTAGCGGTGAGCAGTACTTC.

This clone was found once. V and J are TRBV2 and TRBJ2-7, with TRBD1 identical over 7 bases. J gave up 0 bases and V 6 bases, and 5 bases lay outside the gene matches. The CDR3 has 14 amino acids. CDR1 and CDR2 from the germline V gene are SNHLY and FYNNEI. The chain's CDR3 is CASRWGQSSYEQYF. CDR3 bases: TGTGCCAGCAGGTGGGGACAGTCCTCCTACGAGCAGTACTTC. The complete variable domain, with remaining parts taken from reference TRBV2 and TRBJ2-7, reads EPEVTQTPSHQVTQMGQEVILRCVPISNHLYFYWYRQILGQKVEFLVSFYNNEISEKSEIFDDQFSVERPDGSNFTLKIRSTKLEDSAMYFCASRWGQSSYEQYFGPGTRLTVT.

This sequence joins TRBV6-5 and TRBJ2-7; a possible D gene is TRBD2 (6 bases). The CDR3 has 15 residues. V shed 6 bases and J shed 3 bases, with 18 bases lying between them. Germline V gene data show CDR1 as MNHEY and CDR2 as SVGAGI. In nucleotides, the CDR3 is TGTGCCAGCAGAAACTTGTGGGGAGGTGGCTACGAGCAGTACTTC. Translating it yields CASRNLWGGGYEQYF.

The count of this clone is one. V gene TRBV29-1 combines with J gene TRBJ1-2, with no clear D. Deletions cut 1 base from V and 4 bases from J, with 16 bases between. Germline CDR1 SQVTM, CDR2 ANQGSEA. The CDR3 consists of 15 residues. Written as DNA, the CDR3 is TGCAGCGTTGAAGTAGGTGCAGGAAAATCCTATGGCTACACCTTC. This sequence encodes CSVEVGAGKSYGYTF.

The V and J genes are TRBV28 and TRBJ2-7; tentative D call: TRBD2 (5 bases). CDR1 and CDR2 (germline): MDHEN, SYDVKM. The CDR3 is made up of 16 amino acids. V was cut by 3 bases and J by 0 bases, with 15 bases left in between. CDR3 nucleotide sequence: TGTGCCAGCAGTTTCCCTGGGCGCGGAGGCTCCTACGAGCAGTACTTC. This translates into CASSFPGRGGSYEQYF.

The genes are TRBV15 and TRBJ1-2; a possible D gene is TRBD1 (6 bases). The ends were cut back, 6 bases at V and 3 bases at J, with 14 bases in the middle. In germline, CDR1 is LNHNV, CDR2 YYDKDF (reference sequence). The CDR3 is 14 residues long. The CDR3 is CATSTSGGHYGYTF. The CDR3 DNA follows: TGTGCCACCAGTACCTCGGGGGGCCACTATGGCTACACCTTC. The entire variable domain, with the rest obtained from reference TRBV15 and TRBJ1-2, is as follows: DAMVIQNPRYQVTQFGKPVTLSCSQTLNHNVMYWYQQKSSQAPKLLFHYYDKDFNNEADTPDNFQSRRPNTSFCFLDIRSPGLGDTAMYLCATSTSGGHYGYTFGSGTRLTVV.

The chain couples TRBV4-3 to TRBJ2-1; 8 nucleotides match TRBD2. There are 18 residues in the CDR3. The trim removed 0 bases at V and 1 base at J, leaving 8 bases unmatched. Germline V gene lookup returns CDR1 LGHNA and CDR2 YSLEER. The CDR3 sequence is CASSQDPPRGGSYNEQFF. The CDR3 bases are TGCGCCAGCAGCCAAGATCCGCCCCGGGGGGGGTCCTACAATGAGCAGTTCTTC.

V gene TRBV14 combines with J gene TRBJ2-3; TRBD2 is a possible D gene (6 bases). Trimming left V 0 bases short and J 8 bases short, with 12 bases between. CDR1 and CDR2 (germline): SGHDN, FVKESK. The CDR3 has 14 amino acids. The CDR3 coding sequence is TGTGCCAGCAGCCAAGAAATGGCGGGAACTACGCAGTATTTT. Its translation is CASSQEMAGTTQYF.

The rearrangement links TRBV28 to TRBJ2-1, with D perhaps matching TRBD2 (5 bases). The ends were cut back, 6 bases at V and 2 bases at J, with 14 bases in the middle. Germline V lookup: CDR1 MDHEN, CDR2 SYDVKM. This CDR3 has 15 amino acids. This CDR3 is CASSKPRETYNEQFF. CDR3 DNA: TGTGCCAGCAGCAAACCTAGGGAGACCTACAATGAGCAGTTCTTC.

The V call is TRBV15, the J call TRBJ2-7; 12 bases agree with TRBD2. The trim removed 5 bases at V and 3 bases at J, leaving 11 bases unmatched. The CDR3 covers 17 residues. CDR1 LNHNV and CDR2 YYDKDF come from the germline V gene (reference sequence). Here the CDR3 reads CATSLLAGGHHNYEQYF. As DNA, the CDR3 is TGTGCCACCAGCCTACTAGCGGGAGGCCACCATAACTACGAGCAGTACTTC.

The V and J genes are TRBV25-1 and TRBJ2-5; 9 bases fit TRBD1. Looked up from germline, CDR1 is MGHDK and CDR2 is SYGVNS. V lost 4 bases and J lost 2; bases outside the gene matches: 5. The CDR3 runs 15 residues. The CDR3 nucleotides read TGTGCCAGCAGTGCGGACAGGGGATATCAAGAGACCCAGTACTTC. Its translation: CASSADRGYQETQYF.

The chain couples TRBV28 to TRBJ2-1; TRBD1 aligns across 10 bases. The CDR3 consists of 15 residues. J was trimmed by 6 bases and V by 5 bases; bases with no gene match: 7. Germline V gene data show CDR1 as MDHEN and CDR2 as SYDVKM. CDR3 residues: CASSIRDRGGNEQFF. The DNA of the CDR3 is TGTGCCAGCAGTATTCGGGACAGGGGTGGCAATGAGCAGTTCTTC.

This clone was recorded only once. As DNA, the CDR3 is TGTGCCAGCAGTACCTCTAGCGACCCCTACGAGCAGTACTTC. This encodes CASSTSSDPYEQYF. The chain couples TRBV27 to TRBJ2-7, with D tentatively TRBD2 (6 bases). Germline CDR1 and CDR2: MNHEY and SMNVEV (reference sequence). The CDR3 has 14 amino acids. Trimming removed 5 bases from V and 2 bases from J, with 13 bases in between.

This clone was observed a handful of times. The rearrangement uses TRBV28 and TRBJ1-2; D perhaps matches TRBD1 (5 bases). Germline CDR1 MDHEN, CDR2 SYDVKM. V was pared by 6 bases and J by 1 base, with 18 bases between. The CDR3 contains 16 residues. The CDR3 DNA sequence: TGTGCCAGCAGGGGGGAGGGTCCGACAAGTAACTATGGCTACACCTTC. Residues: CASRGEGPTSNYGYTF.

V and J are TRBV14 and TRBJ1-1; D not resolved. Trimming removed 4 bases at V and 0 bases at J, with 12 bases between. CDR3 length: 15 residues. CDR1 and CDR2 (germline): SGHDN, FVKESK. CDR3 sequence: CASSPPVAVNTEAFF. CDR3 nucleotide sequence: TGTGCCAGCAGCCCCCCCGTGGCGGTGAACACTGAAGCTTTCTTT.

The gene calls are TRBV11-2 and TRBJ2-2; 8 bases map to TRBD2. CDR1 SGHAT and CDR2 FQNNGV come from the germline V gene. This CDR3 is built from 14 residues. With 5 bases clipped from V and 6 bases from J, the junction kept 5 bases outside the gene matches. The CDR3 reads CASSPPGGAGELFF. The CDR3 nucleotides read TGTGCCAGCAGCCCGCCCGGGGGGGCCGGGGAGCTGTTTTTT.

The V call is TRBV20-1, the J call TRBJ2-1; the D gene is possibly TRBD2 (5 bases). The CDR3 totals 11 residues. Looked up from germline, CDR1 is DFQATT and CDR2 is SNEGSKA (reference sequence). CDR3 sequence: CRPGRGNEQFF. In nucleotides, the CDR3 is TGCAGACCAGGACGGGGCAATGAGCAGTTCTTC.

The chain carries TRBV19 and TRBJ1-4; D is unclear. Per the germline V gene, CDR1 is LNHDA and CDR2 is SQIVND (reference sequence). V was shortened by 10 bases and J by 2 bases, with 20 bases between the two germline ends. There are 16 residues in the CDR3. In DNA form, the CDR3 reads TGTGCCACCCACGCCGGCAGACCAGGCACTAATGAAAAACTGTTTTTT. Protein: CATHAGRPGTNEKLFF.

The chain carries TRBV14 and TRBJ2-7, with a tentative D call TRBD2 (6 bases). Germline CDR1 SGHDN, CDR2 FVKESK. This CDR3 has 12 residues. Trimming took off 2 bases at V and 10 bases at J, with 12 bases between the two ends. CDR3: CASSQRDWGQYF. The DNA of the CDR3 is TGTGCCAGCAGCCAAAGGGACTGGGGACAGTACTTC.